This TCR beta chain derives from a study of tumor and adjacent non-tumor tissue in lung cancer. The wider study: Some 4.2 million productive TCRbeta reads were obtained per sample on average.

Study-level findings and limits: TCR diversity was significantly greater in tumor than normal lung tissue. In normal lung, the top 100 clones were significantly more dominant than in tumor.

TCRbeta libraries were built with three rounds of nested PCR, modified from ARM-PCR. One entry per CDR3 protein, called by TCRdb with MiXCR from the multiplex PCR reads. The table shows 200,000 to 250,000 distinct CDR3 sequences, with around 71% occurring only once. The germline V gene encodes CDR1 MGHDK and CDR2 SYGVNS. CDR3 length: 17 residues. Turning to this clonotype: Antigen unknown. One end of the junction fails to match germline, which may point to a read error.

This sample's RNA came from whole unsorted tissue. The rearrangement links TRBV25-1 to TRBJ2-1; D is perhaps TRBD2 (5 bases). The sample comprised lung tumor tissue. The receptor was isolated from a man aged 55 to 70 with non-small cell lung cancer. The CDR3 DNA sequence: TGTGTCAGCAGTGGGGAGACGAGAGTAAGGTCCTACAATGAGCAGTTCTTC. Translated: CVSSGETRVRSYNEQFF.